This T cell receptor (beta chain) was captured in a study of blood T cells in healthy people across ages. Drawn from each donor were ten milliliters of peripheral blood. Trimming pared 0 bases from V and 3 bases from J, leaving 15 bases between. Looked up from germline, CDR1 is SGHRS and CDR2 is YFSETQ. The CDR3 loop spans 16 amino acids. It was with a sample-barcoded 5' primer and a J-beta primer mix that a second PCR of roughly 7 to 12 cycles was run. From the 5' RACE reads, TCRdb called clonotypes with MiXCR, one entry per CDR3 protein. This table has roughly 900,000 distinct CDR3 sequences, around 46% appearing once.

The TCR originated in a young man in good health. The sample taken for sequencing was blood. This chain connects TRBV5-1 to TRBJ1-1; a possible D gene is TRBD1 (5 bases). As DNA, the CDR3 is TGCGCCAGCAGCTTGGGGGGGGTGTTGGGGTACACTGAAGCTTTCTTT. Amino acids: CASSLGGVLGYTEAFF.